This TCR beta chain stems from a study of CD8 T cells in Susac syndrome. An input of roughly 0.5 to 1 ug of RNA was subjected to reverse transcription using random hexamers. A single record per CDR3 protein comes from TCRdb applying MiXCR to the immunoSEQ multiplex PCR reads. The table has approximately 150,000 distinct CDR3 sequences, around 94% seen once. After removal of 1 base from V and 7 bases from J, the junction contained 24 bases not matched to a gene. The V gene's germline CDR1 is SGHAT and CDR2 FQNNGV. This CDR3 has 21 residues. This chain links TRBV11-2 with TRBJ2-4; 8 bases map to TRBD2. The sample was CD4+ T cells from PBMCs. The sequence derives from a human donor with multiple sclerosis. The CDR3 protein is CASSLVRGPMGPGGAGNIQYF. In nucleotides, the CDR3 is TGTGCCAGCAGCTTAGTTCGGGGTCCTATGGGCCCGGGAGGGGCCGGTAACATTCAGTACTTC. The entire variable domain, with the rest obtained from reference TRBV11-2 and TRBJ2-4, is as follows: EAGVAQSPRYKIIEKRQSVAFWCNPISGHATLYWYQQILGQGPKLLIQFQNNGVVDDSQLPKDRFSAERLKGVDSTLKIQPAKLEDSAVYLCASSLVRGPMGPGGAGNIQYFGAGTRLSVL.